Listed below are T cell receptor beta chains from one sample, sequenced in a study of cytomegalovirus exposure and HLA in healthy donors. Some clones are missing from TCRdb's copy, which holds only in-frame ones; the method was immunoSEQ multiplex PCR. Of approximately 150,000 clones listed, about four fifths are singletons. The specimen was PBMCs. All receptors derive from a girl under 18 in good health and CMV-seropositive. CDR3s include the opening cysteine and the closing phenylalanine or tryptophan. D genes are given only for firm matches. Expanded clones get a size class; other rows say once, few or many, or leave the size out.

clone size	V gene	D gene	J gene	CDR3 length	CDR3 protein	CDR3 DNA
.	TRBV5-6	.	TRBJ1-5	15	CASSSGGGSNQPQHF	TGTGCCAGCAGCTCGGGGGGTGGCAGCAATCAGCCCCAGCATTTT
.	TRBV25-1	.	TRBJ1-6	15	CASSAQGRYNSPLHF	TGTGCCAGCAGTGCCCAGGGAAGGTATAATTCACCCCTCCACTTT
.	TRBV21-1	.	TRBJ1-6	12	CASNDQISPLHF	TGTGCCAGCAACGATCAGATTTCACCCCTCCACTTT
.	TRBV6-4	.	TRBJ2-2	13	CASSARTTGELFF	TGTGCCAGCAGTGCCCGGACTACCGGGGAGCTGTTTTTT
.	TRBV5-4	TRBD1	TRBJ2-7	15	CASSWGGQGAGEQYF	TGTGCCAGCAGCTGGGGGGGACAGGGGGCTGGCGAGCAGTACTTC
once	TRBV5-6	TRBD1	TRBJ1-2	15	CASSFRDRDGYGYTF	TGTGCCAGCAGCTTTCGAGACAGGGATGGCTATGGCTACACCTTC
.	TRBV28	.	TRBJ1-1	12	CASSSGDTEAFF	TGTGCCAGCAGCTCCGGGGACACTGAAGCTTTCTTT
once	TRBV19	TRBD1	TRBJ1-2	16	CASSIIRDRENYGYTF	TGTGCCAGTAGTATTATCCGGGACAGGGAAAACTATGGCTACACCTTC
.	TRBV5-1	TRBD1	TRBJ2-7	15	CASSRGGQPSYEQYF	TGCGCCAGCAGCAGAGGGGGACAGCCCTCCTACGAGCAGTACTTC
.	TRBV6-6	.	TRBJ1-1	16	CASTTPSKAGPTEAFF	TGTGCCAGCACCACCCCCTCCAAGGCAGGGCCCACTGAAGCTTTCTTT
.	TRBV12-5	TRBD2	TRBJ2-3	19	CASGQTSGGSYLPSDTQYF	TGTGCTAGTGGTCAGACTAGCGGGGGATCATACCTCCCCTCAGATACGCAGTATTTT
.	TRBV27	TRBD1	TRBJ1-5	15	CASSPGTGLKRPQHF	TGTGCCAGCAGTCCTGGGACAGGCCTTAAGCGGCCCCAGCATTTT
few	TRBV6-6	.	TRBJ1-1	14	CATYEENWNTEAFF	TGTGCCACCTACGAAGAAAACTGGAACACTGAAGCTTTCTTT
.	TRBV2	TRBD2	TRBJ2-1	15	CASSESSGGANEQFF	TGTGCCAGCAGTGAATCAAGCGGGGGGGCCAATGAGCAGTTCTTC
.	TRBV6-6	.	TRBJ1-2	16	CASSYSSSSLYYGYTF	TGTGCCAGCAGTTACTCCTCTTCGTCCCTGTACTATGGCTACACCTTC
.	TRBV18	TRBD1	TRBJ1-1	14	CASSPAGTGVGAFF	TGTGCCAGCTCACCTGCCGGGACAGGGGTCGGAGCTTTCTTT
.	TRBV15	TRBD2	TRBJ2-7	18	CATSRTSGGAELLYEQYF	TGTGCCACCAGCAGGACTAGCGGGGGGGCCGAACTTCTCTACGAGCAGTACTTC
.	TRBV7-9	TRBD1	TRBJ2-7	15	CASSFVDRGSYEQYF	TGTGCCAGCAGCTTTGTGGACAGGGGGTCTTACGAGCAGTACTTC
.	TRBV11-2	.	TRBJ1-2	12	CASSFQWYGYTF	TGTGCCAGCAGCTTCCAGTGGTATGGCTACACCTTC
.	TRBV5-1	TRBD1	TRBJ2-7	17	CASSPTPMPGQGNEQYF	TGCGCCAGCAGCCCGACTCCTATGCCGGGACAGGGAAACGAGCAGTACTTC
.	TRBV6-5	.	TRBJ2-3	15	CASSGRRTDTDTQYF	TGTGCCAGCAGTGGACGACGGACAGACACAGATACGCAGTATTTT
.	TRBV5-1	TRBD2	TRBJ2-7	15	CASSLGLAGAYEQYF	TGCGCCAGCAGCTTGGGGCTAGCGGGGGCCTACGAGCAGTACTTC
.	TRBV20-1	.	TRBJ2-5	11	CSATGSETQYF	TGCAGTGCTACAGGGTCAGAGACCCAGTACTTC
.	TRBV30	.	TRBJ1-5	14	CAWSVRGGYQPQHF	TGTGCCTGGAGTGTACGGGGGGGGTATCAGCCCCAGCATTTT
.	TRBV9	.	TRBJ2-3	14	CASSVGGAIDTQYF	TGTGCCAGCAGCGTAGGTGGGGCAATAGATACGCAGTATTTT
.	TRBV19	.	TRBJ2-7	13	CASSDHPRAEQYF	TGTGCCAGTAGTGACCATCCGAGGGCGGAGCAGTACTTC
.	TRBV6-7	.	TRBJ2-2	13	CASSYSSGGELFF	TGTGCCAGCAGTTACTCCTCCGGGGGGGAGCTGTTTTTT
.	TRBV11-2	.	TRBJ1-5	13	CASSPQGDQPQHF	TGTGCCAGCAGCCCACAGGGTGACCAGCCCCAGCATTTT
.	TRBV6-5	TRBD1	TRBJ1-4	16	CASSYNTGDRGEKLFF	TGTGCCAGCAGTTACAACACTGGTGACAGGGGCGAAAAACTGTTTTTT
.	TRBV30	.	TRBJ2-7	17	CAWSVRFWDKGFLEQYF	TGTGCCTGGAGTGTACGATTTTGGGACAAAGGATTCCTCGAGCAGTACTTC
once	TRBV7-9	.	TRBJ1-1	13	CASGDTGYTEAFF	TGTGCCAGCGGGGACACCGGATACACTGAAGCTTTCTTT
.	TRBV11-2	.	TRBJ1-1	13	CASSLRVNGEAFF	TGTGCCAGCAGCTTACGGGTGAATGGTGAAGCTTTCTTT
.	TRBV9	TRBD1	TRBJ1-2	16	CASGNGQGHSAYGYTF	TGTGCCAGCGGAAATGGACAGGGCCATTCAGCCTATGGCTACACCTTC
.	TRBV4-1	TRBD1	TRBJ1-2	15	CASSRPDRAYYGYTF	TGCGCCAGCAGCCGGCCCGACAGGGCGTACTATGGCTACACCTTC
.	TRBV10-3	TRBD1	TRBJ1-1	13	CAIADRVNTEAFF	TGTGCCATCGCGGACAGGGTAAACACTGAAGCTTTCTTT
.	TRBV5-6	.	TRBJ1-3	14	CASSRAISGNTIYF	TGTGCCAGCAGCAGAGCCATCTCTGGAAACACCATATATTTT
.	TRBV4-1	TRBD1	TRBJ2-1	17	CASSQSGTGGSYNEQFF	TGCGCCAGCAGCCAATCCGGGACAGGGGGCTCCTACAATGAGCAGTTCTTC
.	TRBV7-6	TRBD1	TRBJ2-7	14	CASSLKDRGYEQYF	TGTGCCAGCAGCCTAAAAGACAGGGGCTACGAGCAGTACTTC
.	TRBV19	.	TRBJ1-1	14	CASSTGQMNTEAFF	TGTGCCAGTAGTACCGGACAGATGAACACTGAAGCTTTCTTT
.	TRBV4-1	.	TRBJ1-5	15	CASSQDSISNQPQHF	TGCGCCAGCAGCCAAGACAGTATAAGCAATCAGCCCCAGCATTTT
.	TRBV9	.	TRBJ2-1	11	CASSASHEQFF	TGTGCCAGCAGCGCGAGCCATGAGCAGTTCTTC
.	TRBV6-6	.	TRBJ1-3	16	CASSYIRVNAGNTIYF	TGTGCCAGCAGTTACATTCGGGTTAATGCTGGAAACACCATATATTTT
.	TRBV4-1	.	TRBJ1-3	14	CASSLGGNGNTIYF	TGCGCCAGCAGCCTCGGAGGGAATGGAAACACCATATATTTT
.	TRBV9	TRBD1	TRBJ1-5	14	CASSPTGGNQPQHF	TGTGCCAGCAGCCCGACAGGGGGCAATCAGCCCCAGCATTTT
.	TRBV6-5	TRBD1	TRBJ1-1	14	CASRRNRGGTEAFF	TGTGCCAGCAGGCGAAACAGGGGAGGAACTGAAGCTTTCTTT
few	TRBV19	.	TRBJ2-3	13	CASSMQDRDTQYF	TGTGCCAGTAGTATGCAAGACAGAGATACGCAGTATTTT
few	TRBV7-2	.	TRBJ2-7	15	CASSLGFGASYEQYF	TGTGCCAGCAGCTTAGGTTTTGGGGCTTCCTACGAGCAGTACTTC
.	TRBV19	.	TRBJ1-6	13	CASSIERDSPLHF	TGTGCCAGTAGTATAGAACGGGATTCACCCCTCCACTTT
.	TRBV4-1	TRBD2	TRBJ2-7	16	CASSLTSGGAMYEQYF	TGCGCCAGCAGCCTGACTAGCGGGGGGGCCATGTACGAGCAGTACTTC
once	TRBV19	.	TRBJ2-2	15	CASSIAEGRTGELFF	TGTGCCAGTAGTATAGCCGAGGGCAGGACCGGGGAGCTGTTTTTT
many	TRBV6-1	.	TRBJ1-4	15	CASTGEVSGNEKLFF	TGTGCCAGCACGGGAGAAGTGTCGGGGAATGAAAAACTGTTTTTT
.	TRBV9	TRBD2	TRBJ2-1	15	CASSVGLAGEHEQFF	TGTGCCAGCAGCGTAGGGCTAGCGGGGGAGCATGAGCAGTTCTTC
once	TRBV19	TRBD2	TRBJ2-2	15	CASSLAGGPVGELFF	TGTGCCAGTAGTTTAGCGGGGGGGCCCGTCGGGGAGCTGTTTTTT
.	TRBV18	.	TRBJ2-3	14	CASSPPTGADTQYF	TGTGCCAGCTCACCACCGACGGGGGCAGATACGCAGTATTTT